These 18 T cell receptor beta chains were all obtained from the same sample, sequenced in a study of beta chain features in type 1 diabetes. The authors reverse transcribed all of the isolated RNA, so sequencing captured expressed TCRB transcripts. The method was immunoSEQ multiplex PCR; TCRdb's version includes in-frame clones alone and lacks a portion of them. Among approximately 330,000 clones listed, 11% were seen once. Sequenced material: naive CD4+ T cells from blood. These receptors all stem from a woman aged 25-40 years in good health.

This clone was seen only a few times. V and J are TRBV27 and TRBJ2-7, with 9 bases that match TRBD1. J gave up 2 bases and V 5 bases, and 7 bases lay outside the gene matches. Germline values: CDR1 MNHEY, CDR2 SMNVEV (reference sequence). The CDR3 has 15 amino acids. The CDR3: CASSTLDRGTYEQYF. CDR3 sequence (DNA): TGTGCCAGCAGTACCCTGGACAGGGGAACCTACGAGCAGTACTTC.

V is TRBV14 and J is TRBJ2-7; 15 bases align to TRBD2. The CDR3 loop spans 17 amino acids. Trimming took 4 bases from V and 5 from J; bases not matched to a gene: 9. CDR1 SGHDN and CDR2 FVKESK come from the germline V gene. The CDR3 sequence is CASSPSLGLAGGHEQYF. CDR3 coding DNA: TGTGCCAGCAGCCCTTCCCTGGGACTAGCGGGAGGCCACGAGCAGTACTTC.

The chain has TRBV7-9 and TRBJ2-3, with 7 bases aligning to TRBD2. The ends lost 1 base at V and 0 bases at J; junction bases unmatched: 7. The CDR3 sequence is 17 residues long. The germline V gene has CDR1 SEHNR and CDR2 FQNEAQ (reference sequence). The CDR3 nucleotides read TGTGCCAGCAGCTTAGTCGGCGGTAGCGGGAGCACAGATACGCAGTATTTT. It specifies CASSLVGGSGSTDTQYF. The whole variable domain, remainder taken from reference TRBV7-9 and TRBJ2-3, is DTGVSQNPRHKITKRGQNVTFRCDPISEHNRLYWYRQTLGQGPEFLTYFQNEAQLEKSRLLSDRFSAERPKGSFSTLEIQRTEQGDSAMYLCASSLVGGSGSTDTQYFGPGTRLTVL.

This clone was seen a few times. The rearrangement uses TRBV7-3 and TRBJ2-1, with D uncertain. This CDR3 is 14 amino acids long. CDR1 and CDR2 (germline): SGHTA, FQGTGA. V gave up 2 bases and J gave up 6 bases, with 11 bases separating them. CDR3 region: CASSLDWAPNEQFF. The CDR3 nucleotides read TGTGCCAGCAGCTTAGATTGGGCCCCCAATGAGCAGTTCTTC.

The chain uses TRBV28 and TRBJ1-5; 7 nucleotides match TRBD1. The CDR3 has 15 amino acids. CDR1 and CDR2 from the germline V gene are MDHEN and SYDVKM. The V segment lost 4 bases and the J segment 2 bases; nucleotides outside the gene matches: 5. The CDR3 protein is CASSYPGTGNQPQHF. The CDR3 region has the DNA TGTGCCAGCAGTTATCCCGGGACAGGCAATCAGCCCCAGCATTTT.

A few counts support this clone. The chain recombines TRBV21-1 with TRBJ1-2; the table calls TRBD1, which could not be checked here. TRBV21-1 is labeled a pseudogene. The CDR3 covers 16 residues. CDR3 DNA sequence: TGTGCCAGCAGCAAACGCCCCTTTGACAGGGACTATGGCTACACCTTC. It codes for CASSKRPFDRDYGYTF.

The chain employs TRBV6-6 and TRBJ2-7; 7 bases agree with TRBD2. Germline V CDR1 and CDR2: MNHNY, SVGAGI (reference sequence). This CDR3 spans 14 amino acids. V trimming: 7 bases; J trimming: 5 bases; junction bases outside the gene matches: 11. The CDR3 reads CASTIPGLSHEQYF. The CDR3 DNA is TGTGCCAGCACGATTCCGGGACTAAGCCACGAGCAGTACTTC.

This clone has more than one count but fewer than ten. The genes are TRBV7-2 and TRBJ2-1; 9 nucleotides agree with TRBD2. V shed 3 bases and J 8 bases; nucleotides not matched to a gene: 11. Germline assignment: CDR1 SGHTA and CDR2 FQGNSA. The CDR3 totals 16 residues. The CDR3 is CASSFVTGLASYEQFF. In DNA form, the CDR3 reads TGTGCCAGCAGCTTTGTAACGGGACTAGCTTCTTATGAGCAGTTCTTC.

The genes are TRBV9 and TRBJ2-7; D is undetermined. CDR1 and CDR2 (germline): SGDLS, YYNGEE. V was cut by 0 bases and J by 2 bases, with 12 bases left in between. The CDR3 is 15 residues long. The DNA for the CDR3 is TGTGCCAGCAGCGTAGCTATCGGGTCCACCTACGAGCAGTACTTC. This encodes CASSVAIGSTYEQYF.

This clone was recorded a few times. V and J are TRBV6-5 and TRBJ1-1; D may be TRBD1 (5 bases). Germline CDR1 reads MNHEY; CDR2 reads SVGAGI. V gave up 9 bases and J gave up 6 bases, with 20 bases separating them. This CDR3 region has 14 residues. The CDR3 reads CASRVPSGGAEAFF. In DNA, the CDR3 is TGTGCCAGTCGCGTACCATCGGGGGGGGCTGAAGCTTTCTTT.

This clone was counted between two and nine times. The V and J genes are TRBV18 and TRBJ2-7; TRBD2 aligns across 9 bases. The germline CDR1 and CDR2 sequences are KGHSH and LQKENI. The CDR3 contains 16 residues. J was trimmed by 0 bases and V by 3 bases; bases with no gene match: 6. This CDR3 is CASSPPTSGYSYEQYF. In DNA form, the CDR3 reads TGTGCCAGCTCACCGCCGACTAGCGGATACTCCTACGAGCAGTACTTC. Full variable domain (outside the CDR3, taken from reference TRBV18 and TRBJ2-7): NAGVMQNPRHLVRRRGQEARLRCSPMKGHSHVYWYRQLPEEGLKFMVYLQKENIIDESGMPKERFSAEFPKEGPSILRIQQVVRGDSAAYFCASSPPTSGYSYEQYFGPGTRLTVT.

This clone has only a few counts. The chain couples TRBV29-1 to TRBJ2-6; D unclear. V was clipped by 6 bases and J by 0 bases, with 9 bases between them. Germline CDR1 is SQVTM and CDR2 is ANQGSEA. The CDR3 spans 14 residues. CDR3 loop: CSVRFSSGANVLTF. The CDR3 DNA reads TGCAGCGTCCGATTTAGCTCTGGGGCCAACGTCCTGACTTTC.

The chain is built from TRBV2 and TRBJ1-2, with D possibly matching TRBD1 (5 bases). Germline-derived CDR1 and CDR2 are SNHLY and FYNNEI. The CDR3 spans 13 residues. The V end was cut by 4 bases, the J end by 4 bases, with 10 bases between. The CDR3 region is CASSGGRAYGYTF. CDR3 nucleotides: TGTGCCAGCAGTGGTGGCAGGGCCTATGGCTACACCTTC.

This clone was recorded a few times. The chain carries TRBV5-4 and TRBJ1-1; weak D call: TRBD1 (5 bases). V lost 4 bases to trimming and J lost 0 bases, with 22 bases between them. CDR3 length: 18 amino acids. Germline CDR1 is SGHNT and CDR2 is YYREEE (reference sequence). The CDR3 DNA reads TGTGCCAGCAGCCGCTTGGGGGGAATTGGATTAATGAACACTGAAGCTTTCTTT. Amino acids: CASSRLGGIGLMNTEAFF. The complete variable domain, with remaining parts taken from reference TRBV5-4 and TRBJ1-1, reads ETGVTQSPTHLIKTRGQQVTLRCSSQSGHNTVSWYQQALGQGPQFIFQYYREEENGRGNFPPRFSGLQFPNYSSELNVNALELDDSALYLCASSRLGGIGLMNTEAFFGQGTRLTVV.

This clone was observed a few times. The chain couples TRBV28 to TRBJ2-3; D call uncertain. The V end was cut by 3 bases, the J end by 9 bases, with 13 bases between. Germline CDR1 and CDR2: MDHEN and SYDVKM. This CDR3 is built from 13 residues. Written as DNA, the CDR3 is TGTGCCAGCAGTTTGCTATCCCTGAGGACGCAGTATTTT. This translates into CASSLLSLRTQYF.

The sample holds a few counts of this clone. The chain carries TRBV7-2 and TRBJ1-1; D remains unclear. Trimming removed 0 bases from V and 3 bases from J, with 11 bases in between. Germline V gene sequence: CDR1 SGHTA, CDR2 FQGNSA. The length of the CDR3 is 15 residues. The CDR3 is CASSLATGVYTEAFF. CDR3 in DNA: TGTGCCAGCAGCTTAGCCACGGGTGTCTACACTGAAGCTTTCTTT.

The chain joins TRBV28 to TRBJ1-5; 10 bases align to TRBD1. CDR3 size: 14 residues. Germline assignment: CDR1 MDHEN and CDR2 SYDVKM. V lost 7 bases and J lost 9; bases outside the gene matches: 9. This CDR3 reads CASTADRGFLPQHF. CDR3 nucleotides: TGTGCCAGCACCGCGGACAGGGGGTTTCTGCCCCAGCATTTT. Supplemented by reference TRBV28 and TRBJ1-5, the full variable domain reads DVKVTQSSRYLVKRTGEKVFLECVQDMDHENMFWYRQDPGLGLRLIYFSYDVKMKEKGDIPEGYSVSREKKERFSLILESASTNQTSMYLCASTADRGFLPQHFGDGTRLSIL.

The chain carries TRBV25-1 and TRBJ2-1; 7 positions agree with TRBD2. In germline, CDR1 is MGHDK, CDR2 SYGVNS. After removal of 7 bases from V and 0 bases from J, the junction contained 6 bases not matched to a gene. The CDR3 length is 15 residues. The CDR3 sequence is CASTQAGSSYNEQFF. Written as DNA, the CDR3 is TGTGCCAGCACTCAAGCGGGGTCCTCCTACAATGAGCAGTTCTTC. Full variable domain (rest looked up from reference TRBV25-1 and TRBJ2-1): EADIYQTPRYLVIGTGKKITLECSQTMGHDKMYWYQQDPGMELHLIHYSYGVNSTEKGDLSSESTVSRIRTEHFPLTLESARPSHTSQYLCASTQAGSSYNEQFFGPGTRLTVL.